The sequence of this T cell receptor (beta chain) was determined in a study of Graves' ophthalmopathy and Graves' hyperthyroidism. This CDR3 is 12 amino acids long. Between the trimmed V and J ends, which lost 3 bases and 5 bases, there was a span of 7 bases. The study amplified TCR beta CDR3 regions using RNA transcripts. HTBI-primed RT-PCR formed the first round, and a multiplex PCR formed the second. MiXCR, run by TCRdb on the multiplex PCR reads, gives a single entry per CDR3 protein. This sample yields 400,000 to 500,000 distinct CDR3 sequences, of which around 20% are seen a single time; approximately 3.2% belongs to the top ten. This clonotype has a handful of counts.

This chain joins TRBV12-3 or TRBV12-4 and TRBJ1-2; possible D gene TRBD1, 5 bases. The TCR originated in a woman aged 18-29 years with stable Graves' hyperthyroidism. Sequenced input: peripheral blood. DNA of the CDR3: TGTGCCAGCAGTTTTAAGGGGTATGGCTACACCTTC. This translates into CASSFKGYGYTF.